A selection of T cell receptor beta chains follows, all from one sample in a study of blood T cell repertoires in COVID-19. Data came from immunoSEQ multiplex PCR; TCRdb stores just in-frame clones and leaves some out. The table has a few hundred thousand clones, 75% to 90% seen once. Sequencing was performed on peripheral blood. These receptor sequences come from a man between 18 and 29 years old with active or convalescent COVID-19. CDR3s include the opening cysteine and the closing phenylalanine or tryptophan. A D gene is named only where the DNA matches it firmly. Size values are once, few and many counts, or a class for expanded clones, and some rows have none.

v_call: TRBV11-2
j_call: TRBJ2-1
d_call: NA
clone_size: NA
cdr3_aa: CASSLETSSYNEQFF
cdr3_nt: TGTGCCAGCAGCTTAGAGACTAGCTCCTACAATGAGCAGTTCTTC

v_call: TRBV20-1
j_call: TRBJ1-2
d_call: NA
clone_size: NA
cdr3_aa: CSASSGYTF
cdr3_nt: TGCAGTGCTAGCTCGGGCTACACCTTC

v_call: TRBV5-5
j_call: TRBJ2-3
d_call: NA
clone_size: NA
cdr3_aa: CASSLHRETDTQYF
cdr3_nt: TGTGCCAGCAGCTTACACAGGGAAACAGATACGCAGTATTTT

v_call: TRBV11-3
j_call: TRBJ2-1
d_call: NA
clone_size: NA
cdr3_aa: CASSFTGRAYNEQFF
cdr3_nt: TGTGCCAGCAGCTTCACAGGGAGGGCCTACAATGAGCAGTTCTTC

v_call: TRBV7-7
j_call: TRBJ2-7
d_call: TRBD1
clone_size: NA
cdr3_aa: CASSLAGRWDRDAYEQYF
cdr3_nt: TGTGCCAGCAGCTTAGCGGGACGGTGGGACAGGGACGCCTACGAGCAGTACTTC

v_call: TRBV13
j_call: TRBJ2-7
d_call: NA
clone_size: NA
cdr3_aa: CASSLRAGHNNEQYF
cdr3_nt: TGTGCCAGCAGCTTACGGGCCGGACACAATAACGAGCAGTACTTC

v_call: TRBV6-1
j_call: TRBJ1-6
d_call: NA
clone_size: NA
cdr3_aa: CASRPGLMNSPLHF
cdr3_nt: TGTGCCAGCAGGCCGGGACTTATGAATTCACCCCTCCACTTT

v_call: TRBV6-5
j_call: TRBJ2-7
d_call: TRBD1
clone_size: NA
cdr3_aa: CASSTGAALGEQYF
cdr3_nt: TGTGCCAGCAGCACAGGGGCCGCCCTGGGCGAGCAGTACTTC

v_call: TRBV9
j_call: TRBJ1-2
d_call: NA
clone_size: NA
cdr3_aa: CASSPTAADYGYTF
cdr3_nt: TGTGCCAGCAGCCCAACGGCGGCAGACTATGGCTACACCTTC

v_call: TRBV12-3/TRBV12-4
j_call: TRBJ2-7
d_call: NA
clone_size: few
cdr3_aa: CASRRDFYEQYF
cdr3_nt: TGTGCCAGCAGAAGGGACTTCTACGAGCAGTACTTC

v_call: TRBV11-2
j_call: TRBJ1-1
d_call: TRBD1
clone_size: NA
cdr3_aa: CASSSPQGALTEAFF
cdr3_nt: TGTGCCAGCAGCTCGCCACAGGGGGCGTTAACTGAAGCTTTCTTT

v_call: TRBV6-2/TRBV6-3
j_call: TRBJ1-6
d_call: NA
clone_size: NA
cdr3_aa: CASSNGGAMHSPLHF
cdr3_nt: TGTGCCAGCAGCAATGGGGGGGCGATGCATTCACCCCTCCACTTT

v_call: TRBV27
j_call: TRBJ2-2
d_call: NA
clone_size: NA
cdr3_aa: CASSFPAGELFF
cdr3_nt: TGTGCCAGCAGTTTCCCAGCCGGGGAGCTGTTTTTT

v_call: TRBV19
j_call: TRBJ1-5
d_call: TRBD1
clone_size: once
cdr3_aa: CASSYRGINQPQHF
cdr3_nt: TGTGCCAGTAGTTACAGGGGGATTAATCAGCCCCAGCATTTT

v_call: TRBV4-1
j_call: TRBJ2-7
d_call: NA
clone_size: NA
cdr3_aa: CASSPRDSGTNSYEQYF
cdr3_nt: TGCGCCAGCAGCCCGCGGGATTCCGGGACCAACTCCTACGAGCAGTACTTC

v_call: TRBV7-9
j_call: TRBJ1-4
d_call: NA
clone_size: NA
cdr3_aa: CASSSGRGIEKLFF
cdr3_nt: TGTGCCAGCAGCTCCGGGAGGGGCATTGAAAAACTGTTTTTT

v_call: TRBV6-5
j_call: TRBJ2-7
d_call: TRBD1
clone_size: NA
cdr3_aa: CAIKYGQGTYEQYF
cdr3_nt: TGTGCCATCAAGTACGGACAGGGGACGTACGAGCAGTACTTC

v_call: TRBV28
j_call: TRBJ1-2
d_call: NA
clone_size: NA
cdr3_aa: CASSFRGTNYGYTF
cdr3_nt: TGTGCCAGCAGTTTCAGAGGGACTAACTATGGCTACACCTTC

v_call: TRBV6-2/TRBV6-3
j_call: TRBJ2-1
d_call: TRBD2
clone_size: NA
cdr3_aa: CASSQTREDVVEQFF
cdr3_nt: TGTGCCAGCAGTCAGACCCGGGAGGATGTTGTTGAGCAGTTCTTC

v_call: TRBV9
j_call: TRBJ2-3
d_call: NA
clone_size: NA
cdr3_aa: CASSVTGLDTQYF
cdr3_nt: TGTGCCAGCAGCGTAACAGGGTTGGATACGCAGTATTTT

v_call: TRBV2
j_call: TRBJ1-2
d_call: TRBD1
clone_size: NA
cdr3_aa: CASTRDRNYGYTF
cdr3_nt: TGTGCCAGTACTAGGGACAGAAACTATGGCTACACCTTC

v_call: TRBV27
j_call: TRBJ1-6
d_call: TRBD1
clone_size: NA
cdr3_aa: CASRRTGGWSPLHF
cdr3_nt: TGTGCCAGCCGACGGACAGGGGGTTGGTCACCCCTCCACTTT

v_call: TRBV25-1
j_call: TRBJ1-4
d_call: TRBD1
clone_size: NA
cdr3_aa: CASSEGQGNEKLFF
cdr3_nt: TGTGCCAGCAGTGAGGGACAGGGTAATGAAAAACTGTTTTTT

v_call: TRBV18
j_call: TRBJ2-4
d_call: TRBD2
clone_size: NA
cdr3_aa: CASSLTGTTVNIQYF
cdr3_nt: TGTGCCAGCTCGCTGACCGGGACTACGGTAAACATTCAGTACTTC

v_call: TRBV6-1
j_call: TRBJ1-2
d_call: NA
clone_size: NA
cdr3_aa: CASSEVSVEAPNGYTF
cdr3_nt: TGTGCCAGCAGTGAAGTTTCGGTTGAGGCACCTAACGGCTACACCTTC

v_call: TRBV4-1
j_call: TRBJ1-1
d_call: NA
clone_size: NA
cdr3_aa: CASSPRQSMNTEAFF
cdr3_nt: TGCGCCAGCAGCCCAAGACAGTCCATGAACACTGAAGCTTTCTTT

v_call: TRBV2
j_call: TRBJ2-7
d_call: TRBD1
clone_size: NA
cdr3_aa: CASFAGTGTYEQYF
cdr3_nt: TGTGCCAGCTTCGCCGGGACAGGAACCTACGAGCAGTACTTC

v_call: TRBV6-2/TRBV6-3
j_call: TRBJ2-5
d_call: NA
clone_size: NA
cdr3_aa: CASSGGGETQYF
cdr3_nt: TGTGCCAGCAGCGGAGGAGGGGAGACCCAGTACTTC

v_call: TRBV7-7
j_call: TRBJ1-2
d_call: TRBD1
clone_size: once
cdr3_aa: CASSRGDRVNYGYTF
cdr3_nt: TGTGCCAGCAGCCGCGGGGACAGGGTCAACTATGGCTACACCTTC

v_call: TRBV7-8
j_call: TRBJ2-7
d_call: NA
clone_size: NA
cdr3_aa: CASSPLVVQGSDEQYF
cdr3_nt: TGTGCCAGCAGCCCGCTGGTTGTACAGGGTTCGGACGAGCAGTACTTC

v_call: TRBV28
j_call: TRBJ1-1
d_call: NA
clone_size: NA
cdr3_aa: CASGPGEWSAEAFF
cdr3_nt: TGTGCCAGCGGGCCGGGGGAATGGAGCGCTGAAGCTTTCTTT

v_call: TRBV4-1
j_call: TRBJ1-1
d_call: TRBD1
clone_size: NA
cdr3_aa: CASSETGMDTEAFF
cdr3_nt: TGCGCCAGCAGCGAGACAGGGATGGACACTGAAGCTTTCTTT

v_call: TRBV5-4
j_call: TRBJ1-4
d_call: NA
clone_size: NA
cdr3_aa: CASSLGAATNEKLFF
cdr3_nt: TGTGCCAGCAGCTTGGGGGCAGCAACTAATGAAAAACTGTTTTTT

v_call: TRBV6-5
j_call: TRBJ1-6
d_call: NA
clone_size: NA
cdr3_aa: CASSYQSGDNSPLHF
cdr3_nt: TGTGCCAGCAGTTACCAGTCAGGGGATAATTCACCCCTCCACTTT

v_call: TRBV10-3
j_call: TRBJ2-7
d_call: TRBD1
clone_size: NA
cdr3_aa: CAISRPATGRSEQYF
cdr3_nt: TGTGCCATCAGCCGACCCGCGACAGGGAGATCCGAGCAGTACTTC

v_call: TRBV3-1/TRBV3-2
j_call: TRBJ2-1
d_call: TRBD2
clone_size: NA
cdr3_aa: CASSQIRTSGRAEFYNEQFF
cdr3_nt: TGTGCCAGCAGCCAAATAAGGACTAGCGGGAGGGCCGAGTTCTACAATGAGCAGTTCTTC

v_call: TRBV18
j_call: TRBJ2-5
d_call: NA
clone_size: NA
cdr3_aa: CASSPVQNQETQYF
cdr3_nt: TGTGCCAGCTCACCAGTGCAGAATCAAGAGACCCAGTACTTC

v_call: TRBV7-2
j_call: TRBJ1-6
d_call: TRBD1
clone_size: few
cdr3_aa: CASSSATGGNSPLHF
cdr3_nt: TGTGCCAGCAGCTCCGCGACAGGGGGTAATTCACCCCTCCACTTT

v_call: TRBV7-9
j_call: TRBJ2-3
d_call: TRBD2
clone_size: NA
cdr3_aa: CASSLGVAGGLPDTQYF
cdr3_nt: TGTGCCAGCAGCTTAGGGGTAGCGGGGGGGCTCCCAGATACGCAGTATTTT

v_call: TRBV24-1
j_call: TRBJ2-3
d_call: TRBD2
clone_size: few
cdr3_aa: CATSDPGGADTQYF
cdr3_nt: TGTGCCACCAGTGATCCGGGAGGAGCAGATACGCAGTATTTT

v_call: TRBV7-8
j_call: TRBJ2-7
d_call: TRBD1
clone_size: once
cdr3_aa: CASSLGPGQNYEQYF
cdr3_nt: TGTGCCAGCAGCTTAGGCCCGGGACAGAATTACGAGCAGTACTTC

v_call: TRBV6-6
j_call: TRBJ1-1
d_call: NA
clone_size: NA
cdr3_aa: CASSYGHNTEAFF
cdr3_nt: TGTGCCAGCAGCTACGGACACAACACTGAAGCTTTCTTT

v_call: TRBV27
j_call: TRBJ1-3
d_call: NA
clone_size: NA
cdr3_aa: CASSIDRGNTIYF
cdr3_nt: TGTGCCAGCAGTATTGACAGAGGAAACACCATATATTTT

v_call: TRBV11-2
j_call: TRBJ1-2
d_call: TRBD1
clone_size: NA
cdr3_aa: CASSSGTGPYTF
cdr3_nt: TGTGCCAGCAGCTCCGGGACAGGGCCCTACACCTTC

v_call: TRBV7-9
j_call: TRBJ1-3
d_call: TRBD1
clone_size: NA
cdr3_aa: CASRGEAGTGAGNTIYF
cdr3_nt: TGTGCCAGCAGGGGGGAAGCCGGGACAGGGGCTGGAAACACCATATATTTT

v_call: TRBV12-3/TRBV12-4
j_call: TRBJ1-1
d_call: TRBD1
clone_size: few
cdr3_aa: CASSLVTGTEAFF
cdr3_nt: TGTGCCAGCAGTTTAGTGACAGGGACTGAAGCTTTCTTT

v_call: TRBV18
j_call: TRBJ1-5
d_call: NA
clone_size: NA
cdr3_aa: CASSPPEHPRNQPQHF
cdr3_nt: TGTGCCAGCTCACCACCCGAACACCCGAGGAATCAGCCCCAGCATTTT

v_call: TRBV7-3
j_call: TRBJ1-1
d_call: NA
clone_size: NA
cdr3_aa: CASATGMNTEAFF
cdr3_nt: TGTGCCAGCGCGACTGGCATGAACACTGAAGCTTTCTTT

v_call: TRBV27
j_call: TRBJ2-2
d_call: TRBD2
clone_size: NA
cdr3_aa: CASRPAGGPSGGGELFF
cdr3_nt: TGTGCCAGCAGACCAGCGGGAGGGCCTTCTGGAGGCGGGGAGCTGTTTTTT

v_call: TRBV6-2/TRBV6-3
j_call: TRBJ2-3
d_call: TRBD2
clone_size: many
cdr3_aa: CASSYEAGGPDTQYF
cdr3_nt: TGTGCCAGCAGTTACGAGGCGGGGGGGCCAGATACGCAGTATTTT